This T cell receptor beta chain was documented in a study of cytomegalovirus exposure and HLA in healthy donors. Primers: 60 Vbeta forward and 13 Jbeta reverse. Profiled with immunoSEQ multiplex PCR; TCRdb holds only in-frame clones, not every one. This listing includes about 48,000 clones. Trimming took 1 base from V and 4 from J, leaving 8 bases between them. The CDR3 consists of 14 residues. In germline, CDR1 is LGHNA, CDR2 YNFKEQ. Note on this clone: Antigen: not known.

Notes on the study in general: It was reported that TCR beta sequences correctly inferred the HLA-A and HLA-B alleles for most subjects. TCR beta chain V- and J-gene trimming was linked, in a later analysis, to a missense variant in DCLRE1C.

Sequenced sample: PBMCs. This clonotype was sampled from a male donor in good health and CMV-seropositive. The rearrangement uses TRBV4-2 and TRBJ2-1, with D possibly being TRBD2 (5 bases). The CDR3 protein is CASSQAGKYNEQFF. DNA of the CDR3: TGTGCCAGCAGCCAAGCGGGGAAATACAATGAGCAGTTCTTC.